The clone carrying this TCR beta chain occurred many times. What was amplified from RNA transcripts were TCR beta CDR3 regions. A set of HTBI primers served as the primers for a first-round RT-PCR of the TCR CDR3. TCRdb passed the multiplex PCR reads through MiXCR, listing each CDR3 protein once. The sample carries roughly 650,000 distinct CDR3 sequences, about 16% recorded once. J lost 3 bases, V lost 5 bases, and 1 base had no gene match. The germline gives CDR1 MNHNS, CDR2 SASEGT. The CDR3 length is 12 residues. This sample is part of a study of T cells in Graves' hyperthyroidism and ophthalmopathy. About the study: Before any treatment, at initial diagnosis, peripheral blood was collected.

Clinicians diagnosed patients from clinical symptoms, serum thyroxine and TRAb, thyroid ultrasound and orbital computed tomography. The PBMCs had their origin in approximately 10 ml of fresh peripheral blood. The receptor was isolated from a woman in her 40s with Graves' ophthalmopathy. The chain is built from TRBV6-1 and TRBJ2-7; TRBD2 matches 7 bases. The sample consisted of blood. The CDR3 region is CASSWDYYEQYF. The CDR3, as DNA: TGTGCCAGCAGTTGGGACTACTACGAGCAGTACTTC.